This is a list of T cell receptor beta chains from one sample in a study of cytomegalovirus exposure and HLA in healthy donors. The data were produced by immunoSEQ multiplex PCR, yet TCRdb's version contains in-frame clones alone and is incomplete. The table lists about 200,000 clones, around 87% of them singletons, with 1.5% to 2.5% in the top ten. The sample consisted of PBMCs. Receptors were obtained from a woman under 30 in good health and CMV-seropositive. Each CDR3 is given with its conserved first and last residue.

CASSLGTNTEAFF,TRBV10-2
CASSLVGVSSGANVLTF,TRBV5-1
CASSLGGNYGYTF,TRBV28
CASSLLGDTEAFF,TRBV27
CASSPGQGARNEQYF,TRBV7-9
CSASQNTEAFF,TRBV20-1
CASTPVGASGSEQYF,TRBV5-4
CASSRGTGTNYGYTF,TRBV5-1
CASRDTGQSTPEAFF,TRBV5-1
CASSLYNEQFF,TRBV27
CASSFPPRTSGRGDTQYF,TRBV28
CASIPYFGSTEAFF,TRBV28
CASSWRQGSSYNEQFF,TRBV7-9
CASSPRVDTQYF,TRBV18
CASSISGRGNQPQHF,TRBV19
CASSVEGGRGTGSTDTQYF,TRBV9
CASSPSSLYGYTF,TRBV7-9
CASSVGGTSTRGYTF,TRBV9
CASSHPVTGKLGNQPQHF,TRBV4-1
CASSRVGAEQFF,TRBV4-1
CASSLGLAGGGEQFF,TRBV5-1
CASSLERAYTDTQYF,TRBV14
CASSLVGGAGPPYGYTF,TRBV7-6
CASSWPTGALSYEQYF,TRBV5-1
CASSGRDTNQPQHF,TRBV9
CASSQESRSSGANVLTF,TRBV4-1
CASNRERAGYTF,TRBV28
CASSARTSGSSYEQYF,TRBV19
CASSANHDSSSYEQYF,TRBV10-1
CASSHRRTSGYTGELFF,TRBV4-1
CASSLNRAKSDTQYF,TRBV5-1
CASSLQGLDEQYF,TRBV5-1
CASSQSRPDRRNQPQHF,TRBV23-1
CASSSGEDTQYF,TRBV5-6
CASRLYPGAGGLTGELFF,TRBV27
CASSLGVPTYEQYF,TRBV5-1
CASSFGAGVFYNEQFF,TRBV7-3
CASAPSGYNYEQYF,TRBV27
CASSSSGGGTTEAFF,TRBV11-3
CASSTSGEKTF,TRBV5-4